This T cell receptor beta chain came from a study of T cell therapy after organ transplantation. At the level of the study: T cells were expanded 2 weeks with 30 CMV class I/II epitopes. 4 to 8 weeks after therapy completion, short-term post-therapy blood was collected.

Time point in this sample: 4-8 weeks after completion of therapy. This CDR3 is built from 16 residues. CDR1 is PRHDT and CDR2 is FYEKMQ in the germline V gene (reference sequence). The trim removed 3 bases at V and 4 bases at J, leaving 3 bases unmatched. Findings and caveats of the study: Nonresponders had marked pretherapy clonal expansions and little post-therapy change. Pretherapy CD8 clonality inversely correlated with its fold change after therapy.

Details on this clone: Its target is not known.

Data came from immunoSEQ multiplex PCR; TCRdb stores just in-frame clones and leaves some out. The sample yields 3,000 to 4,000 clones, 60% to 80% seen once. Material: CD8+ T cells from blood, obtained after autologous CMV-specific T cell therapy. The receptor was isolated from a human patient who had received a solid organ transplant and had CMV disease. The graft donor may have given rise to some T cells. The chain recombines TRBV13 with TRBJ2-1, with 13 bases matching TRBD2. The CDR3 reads CASSLGTSGIYNEQFF. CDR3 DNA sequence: TGTGCCAGCAGCTTGGGGACTAGCGGGATATACAATGAGCAGTTCTTC.